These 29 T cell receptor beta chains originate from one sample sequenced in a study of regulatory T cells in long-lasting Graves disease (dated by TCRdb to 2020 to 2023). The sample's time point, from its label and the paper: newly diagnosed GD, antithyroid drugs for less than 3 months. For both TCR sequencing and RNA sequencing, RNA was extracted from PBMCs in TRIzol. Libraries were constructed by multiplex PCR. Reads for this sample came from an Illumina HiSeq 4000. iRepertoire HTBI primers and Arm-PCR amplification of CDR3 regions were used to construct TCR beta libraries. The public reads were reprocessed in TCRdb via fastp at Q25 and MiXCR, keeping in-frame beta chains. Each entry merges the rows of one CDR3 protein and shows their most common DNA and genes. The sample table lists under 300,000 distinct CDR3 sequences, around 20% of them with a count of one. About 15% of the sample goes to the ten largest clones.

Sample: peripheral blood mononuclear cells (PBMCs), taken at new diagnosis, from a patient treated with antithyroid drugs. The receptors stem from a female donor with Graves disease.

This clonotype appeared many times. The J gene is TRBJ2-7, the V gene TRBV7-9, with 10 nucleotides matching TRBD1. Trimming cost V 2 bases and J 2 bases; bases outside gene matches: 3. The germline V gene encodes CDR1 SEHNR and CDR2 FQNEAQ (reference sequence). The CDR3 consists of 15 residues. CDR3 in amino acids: CASSLRQGAAYEQYF. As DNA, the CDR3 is TGTGCCAGCAGCTTACGACAGGGGGCCGCCTACGAGCAGTACTTC.

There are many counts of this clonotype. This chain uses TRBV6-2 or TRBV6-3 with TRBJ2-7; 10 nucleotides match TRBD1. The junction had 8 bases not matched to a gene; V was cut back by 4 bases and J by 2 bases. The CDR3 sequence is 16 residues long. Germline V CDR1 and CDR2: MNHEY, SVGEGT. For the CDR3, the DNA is TGTGCCAGCAGTTCACCTAGGACAGGGGGGACCTACGAGCAGTACTTC. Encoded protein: CASSSPRTGGTYEQYF.

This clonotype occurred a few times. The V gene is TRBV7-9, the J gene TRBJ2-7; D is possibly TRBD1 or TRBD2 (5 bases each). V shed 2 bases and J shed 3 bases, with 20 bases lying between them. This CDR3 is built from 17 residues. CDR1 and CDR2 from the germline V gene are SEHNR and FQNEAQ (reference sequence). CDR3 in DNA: TGTGCCAGCAGCTTAAACCACCCGGGGCCCAATTACTACGAGCAGTACTTC. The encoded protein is CASSLNHPGPNYYEQYF.

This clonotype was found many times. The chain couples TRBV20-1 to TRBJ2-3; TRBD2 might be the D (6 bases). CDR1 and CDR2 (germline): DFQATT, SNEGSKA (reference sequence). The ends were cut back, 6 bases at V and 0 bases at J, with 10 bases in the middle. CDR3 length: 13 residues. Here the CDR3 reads CSANLASTDTQYF. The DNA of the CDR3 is TGCAGTGCCAACCTAGCGAGCACAGATACGCAGTATTTT.

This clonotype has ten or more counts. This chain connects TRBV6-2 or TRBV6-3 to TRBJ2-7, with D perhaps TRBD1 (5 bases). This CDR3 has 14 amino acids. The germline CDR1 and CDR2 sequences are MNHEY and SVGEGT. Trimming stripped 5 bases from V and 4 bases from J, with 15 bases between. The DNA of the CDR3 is TGTGCCAGCAGTGTGGCAGGGTATCGGTACGAGCAGTACTTC. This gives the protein CASSVAGYRYEQYF.

CDR3 region: CASGRLAVYNEQFF. The DNA for the CDR3 is TGTGCCAGTGGAAGGCTAGCGGTATACAATGAGCAGTTCTTC. The chain couples TRBV19 to TRBJ2-1, with 7 bases matching TRBD2. The CDR3 covers 14 residues. V was clipped by 8 bases and J by 4 bases; unmatched bases: 8. Germline V gene lookup returns CDR1 LNHDA and CDR2 SQIVND (reference sequence).

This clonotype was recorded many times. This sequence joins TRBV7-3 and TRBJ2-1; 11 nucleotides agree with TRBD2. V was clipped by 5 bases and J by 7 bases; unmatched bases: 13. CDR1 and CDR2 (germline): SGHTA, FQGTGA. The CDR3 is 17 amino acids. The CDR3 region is CASSPLAGDARRNEQFF. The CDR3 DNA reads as TGTGCCAGCAGCCCACTAGCGGGAGACGCCCGGAGGAATGAGCAGTTCTTC.

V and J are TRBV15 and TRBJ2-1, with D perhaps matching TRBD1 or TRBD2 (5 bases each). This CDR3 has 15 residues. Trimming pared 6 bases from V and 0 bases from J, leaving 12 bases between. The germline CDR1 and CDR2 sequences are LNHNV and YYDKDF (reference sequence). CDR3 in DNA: TGTGCCACCAGTAGTTCGGGACCCTCCTACAATGAGCAGTTCTTC. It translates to CATSSSGPSYNEQFF.

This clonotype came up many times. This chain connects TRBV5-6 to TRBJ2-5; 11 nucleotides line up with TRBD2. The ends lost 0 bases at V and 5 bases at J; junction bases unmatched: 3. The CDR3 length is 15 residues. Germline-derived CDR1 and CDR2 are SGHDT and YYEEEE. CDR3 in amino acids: CASSLALAGAETQYF. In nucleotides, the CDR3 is TGTGCCAGCAGCTTGGCACTAGCGGGAGCGGAGACCCAGTACTTC.

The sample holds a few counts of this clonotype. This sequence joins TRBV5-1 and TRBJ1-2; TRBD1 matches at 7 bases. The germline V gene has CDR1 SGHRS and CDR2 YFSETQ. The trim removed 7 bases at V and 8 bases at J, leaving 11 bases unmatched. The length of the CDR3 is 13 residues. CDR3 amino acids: CASSPGQLWGYTF. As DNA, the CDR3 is TGCGCCAGCTCCCCGGGACAGCTATGGGGCTACACCTTC.

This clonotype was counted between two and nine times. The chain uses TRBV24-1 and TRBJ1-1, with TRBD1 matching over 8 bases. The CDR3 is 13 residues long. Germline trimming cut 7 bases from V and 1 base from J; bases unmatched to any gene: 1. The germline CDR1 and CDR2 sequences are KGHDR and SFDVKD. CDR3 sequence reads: CATRGTGNTEAFF. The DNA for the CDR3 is TGTGCCACCAGAGGGACAGGGAACACTGAAGCTTTCTTT.

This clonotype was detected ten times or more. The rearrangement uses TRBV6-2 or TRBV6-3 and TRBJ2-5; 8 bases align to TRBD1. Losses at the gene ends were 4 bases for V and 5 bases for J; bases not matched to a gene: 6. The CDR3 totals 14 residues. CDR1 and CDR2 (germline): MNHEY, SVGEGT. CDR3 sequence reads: CASSSGQGSETQYF. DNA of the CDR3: TGTGCCAGCAGTTCCGGACAGGGTAGCGAGACCCAGTACTTC.

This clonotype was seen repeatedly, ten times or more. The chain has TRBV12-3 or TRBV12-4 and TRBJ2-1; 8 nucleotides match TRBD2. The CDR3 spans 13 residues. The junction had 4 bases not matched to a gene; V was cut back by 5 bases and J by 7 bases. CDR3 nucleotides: TGTGCCAGCAGTCCCGGGACTAGTAATGAGCAGTTCTTC. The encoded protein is CASSPGTSNEQFF.

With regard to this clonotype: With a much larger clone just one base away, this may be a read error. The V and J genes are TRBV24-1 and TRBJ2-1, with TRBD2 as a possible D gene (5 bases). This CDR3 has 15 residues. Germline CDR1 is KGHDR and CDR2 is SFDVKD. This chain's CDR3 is CATSGPINSDNEQLF. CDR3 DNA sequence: TGTGCCACCAGTGGCCCTATTAATAGCGACAATGAGCAGCTCTTC.

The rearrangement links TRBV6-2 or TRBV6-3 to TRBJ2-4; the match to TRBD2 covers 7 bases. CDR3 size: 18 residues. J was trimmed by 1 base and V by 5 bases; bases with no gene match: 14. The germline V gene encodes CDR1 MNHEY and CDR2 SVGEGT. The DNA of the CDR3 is TGTGCCAGCAGTGTGGGGGGGACCGCCGGGGCCGCCAAAAACATTCAGTACTTC. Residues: CASSVGGTAGAAKNIQYF.

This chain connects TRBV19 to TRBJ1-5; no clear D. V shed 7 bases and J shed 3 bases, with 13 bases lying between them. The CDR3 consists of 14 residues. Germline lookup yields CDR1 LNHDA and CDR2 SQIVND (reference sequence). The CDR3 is CASTIGIDNQPQHF. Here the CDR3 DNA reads TGTGCCAGTACCATAGGGATTGACAATCAGCCCCAGCATTTT.

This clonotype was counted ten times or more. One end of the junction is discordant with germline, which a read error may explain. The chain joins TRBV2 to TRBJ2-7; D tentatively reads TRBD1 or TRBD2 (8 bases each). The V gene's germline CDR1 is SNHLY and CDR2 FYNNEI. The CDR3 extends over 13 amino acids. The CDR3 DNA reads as TGTGCCAGCAGATACACGACAGGGGCCGGGGGGGCCTTC. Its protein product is CASRYTTGAGGAF.

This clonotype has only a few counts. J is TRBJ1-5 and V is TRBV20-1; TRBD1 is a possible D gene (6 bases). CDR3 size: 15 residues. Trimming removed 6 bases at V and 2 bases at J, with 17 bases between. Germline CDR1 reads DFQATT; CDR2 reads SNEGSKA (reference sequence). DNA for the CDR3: TGCAGTGCAACCAGCCGCAGGGGTGGCAATCAGCCCCAGCATTTT. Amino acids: CSATSRRGGNQPQHF.

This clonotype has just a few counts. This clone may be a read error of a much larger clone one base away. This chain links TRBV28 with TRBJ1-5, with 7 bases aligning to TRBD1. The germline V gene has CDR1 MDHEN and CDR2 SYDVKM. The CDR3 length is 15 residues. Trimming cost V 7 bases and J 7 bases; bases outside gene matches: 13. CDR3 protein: CASKPPDRVNQPQHF. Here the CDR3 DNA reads TGTGCCAGCAAACCTCCCGACAGGGTGAACCAGCCCCAGCATTTT.

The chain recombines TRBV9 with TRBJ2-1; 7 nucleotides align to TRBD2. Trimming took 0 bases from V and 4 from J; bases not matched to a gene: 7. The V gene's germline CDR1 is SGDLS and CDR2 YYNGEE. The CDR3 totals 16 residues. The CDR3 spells CASSVGLAESYNEQFF. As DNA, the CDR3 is TGTGCCAGCAGCGTAGGTCTAGCGGAGAGTTACAATGAGCAGTTCTTC.

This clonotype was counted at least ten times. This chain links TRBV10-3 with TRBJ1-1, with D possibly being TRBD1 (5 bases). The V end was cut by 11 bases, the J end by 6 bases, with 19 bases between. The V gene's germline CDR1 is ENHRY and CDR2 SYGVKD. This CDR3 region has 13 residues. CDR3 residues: CASKRDRYPEAFF. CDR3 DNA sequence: TGTGCCTCAAAACGGGACCGGTACCCTGAAGCTTTCTTT.

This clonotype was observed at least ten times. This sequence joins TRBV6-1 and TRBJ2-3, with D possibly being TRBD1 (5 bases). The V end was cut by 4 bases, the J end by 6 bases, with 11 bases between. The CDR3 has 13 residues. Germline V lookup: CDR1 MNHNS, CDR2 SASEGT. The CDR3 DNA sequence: TGTGCCAGCAGTGGCTACAGGTCCGATACGCAGTATTTT. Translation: CASSGYRSDTQYF.

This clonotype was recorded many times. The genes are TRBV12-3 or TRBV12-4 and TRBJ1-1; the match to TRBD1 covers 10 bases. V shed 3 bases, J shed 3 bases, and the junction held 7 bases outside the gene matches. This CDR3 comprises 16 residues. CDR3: CASSFRQGATDTEAFF. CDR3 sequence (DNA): TGTGCCAGCAGTTTTCGACAGGGGGCTACAGACACTGAAGCTTTCTTT.

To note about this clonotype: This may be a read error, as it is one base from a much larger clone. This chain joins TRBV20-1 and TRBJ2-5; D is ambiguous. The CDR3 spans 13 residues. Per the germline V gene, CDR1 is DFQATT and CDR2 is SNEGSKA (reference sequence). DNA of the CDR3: TGCAGTGCTAGAGGGTGGGCAGAAGAGGCCCAGTACTTC. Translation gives CSARGWAEEAQYF.

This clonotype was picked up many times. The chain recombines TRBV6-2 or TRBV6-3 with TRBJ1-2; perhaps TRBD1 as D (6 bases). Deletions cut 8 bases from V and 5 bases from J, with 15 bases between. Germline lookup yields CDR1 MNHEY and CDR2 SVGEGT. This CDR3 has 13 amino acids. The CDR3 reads CASVTTGVYGYTF. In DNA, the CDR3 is TGTGCCAGCGTTACGACAGGCGTTTATGGCTACACCTTC.

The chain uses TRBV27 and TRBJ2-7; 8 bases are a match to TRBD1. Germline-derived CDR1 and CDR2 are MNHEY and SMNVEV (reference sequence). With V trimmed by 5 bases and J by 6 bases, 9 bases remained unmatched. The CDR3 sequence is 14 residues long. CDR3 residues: CASSVQGALGEQYF. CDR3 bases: TGTGCCAGCAGTGTCCAGGGGGCCTTGGGCGAGCAGTACTTC.

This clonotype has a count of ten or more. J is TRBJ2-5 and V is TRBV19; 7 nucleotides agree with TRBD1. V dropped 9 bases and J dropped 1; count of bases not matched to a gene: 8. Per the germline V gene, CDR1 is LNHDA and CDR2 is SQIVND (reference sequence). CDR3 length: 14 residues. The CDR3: CASSGTALQETQYF. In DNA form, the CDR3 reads TGTGCCAGCTCCGGGACAGCACTCCAAGAGACCCAGTACTTC.

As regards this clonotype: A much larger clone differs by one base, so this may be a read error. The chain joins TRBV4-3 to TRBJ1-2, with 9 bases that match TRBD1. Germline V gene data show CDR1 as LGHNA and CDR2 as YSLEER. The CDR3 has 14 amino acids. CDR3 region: CASGQAGGQGFSTF. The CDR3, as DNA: TGCGCCAGCGGCCAAGCGGGCGGACAGGGGTTTAGCACCTTC.

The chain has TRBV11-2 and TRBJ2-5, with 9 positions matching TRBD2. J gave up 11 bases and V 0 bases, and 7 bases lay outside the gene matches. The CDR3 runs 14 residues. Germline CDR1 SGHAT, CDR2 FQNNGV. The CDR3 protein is CASSLELAGRGQYF. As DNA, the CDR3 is TGTGCCAGCAGCTTAGAGCTAGCGGGGAGGGGGCAGTACTTC.